This TCR beta chain was recovered during a study of blood T cell repertoires in COVID-19. Study-level background: Acute and convalescent COVID-19 samples came from the United States, Italy and Spain. The analysed material was cDNA or gDNA that came from T cells, B-cell-depleted T cells, or PBMCs.

Method: immunoSEQ multiplex PCR; TCRdb's copy keeps in-frame clones and lacks some. The table includes fewer than 110,000 clones, around nine tenths detected once. Germline V CDR1 and CDR2: SGHNT, YENEEA. The CDR3 loop spans 14 amino acids. V dropped 4 bases and J dropped 1; count of bases not matched to a gene: 2. This sequence was found in a man in his forties or fifties in a cohort sampled during active COVID-19. The chain links TRBV11-3 to TRBJ2-3; TRBD1 agrees at 7 bases. The specimen sequenced was peripheral blood. In DNA form, the CDR3 reads TGTGCCAGCAGCTCGGGACAGCGCACAGATACGCAGTATTTT. Protein product: CASSSGQRTDTQYF.